Below, one T cell receptor beta chain is given with its context. The antigen remains unidentified. CDR1 is SGHTA, CDR2 FQGNSA, per germline. The V end was cut by 1 base, the J end by 0 bases, with 7 bases between. CDR3 length equals 14 residues. Unique molecular identifiers tagged individual cDNA molecules. TCRdb processed the 5' RACE reads anew with MiXCR; each CDR3 protein has one entry. The table includes about 56,000 distinct CDR3 sequences, roughly a tenth detected once. These data belong to a study of early T cells in non-severe SARS-CoV-2 infection. Background on the study: Sequencing of unsorted whole blood was done on bulk RNA, leaving chains unpaired.

The study's findings and limits: CD4 and private specificities were missed by VDJdb matching, which favored anti-spike CD8 responses.

The chain recombines TRBV7-2 with TRBJ2-7; D call uncertain. The source is an adult who was a healthcare worker with PCR-confirmed SARS-CoV-2 infection or an uninfected control (not recorded which). Sequenced material: whole blood. CDR3 amino acids: CASSLDPGSYEQYF. In DNA form, the CDR3 reads TGTGCCAGCAGCTTAGACCCTGGCTCCTACGAGCAGTACTTC.